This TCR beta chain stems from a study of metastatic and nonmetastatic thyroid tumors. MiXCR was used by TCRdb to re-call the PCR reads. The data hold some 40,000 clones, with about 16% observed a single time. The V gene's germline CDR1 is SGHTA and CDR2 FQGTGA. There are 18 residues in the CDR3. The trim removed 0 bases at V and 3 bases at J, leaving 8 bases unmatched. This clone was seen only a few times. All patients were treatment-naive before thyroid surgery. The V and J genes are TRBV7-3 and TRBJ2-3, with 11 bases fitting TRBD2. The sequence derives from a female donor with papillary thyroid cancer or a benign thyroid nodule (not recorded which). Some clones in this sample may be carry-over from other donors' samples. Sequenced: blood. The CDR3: CASSLTQIAGGPTDTQYF. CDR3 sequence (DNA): TGTGCCAGCAGCTTAACCCAAATAGCGGGAGGGCCAACAGATACGCAGTATTTT.